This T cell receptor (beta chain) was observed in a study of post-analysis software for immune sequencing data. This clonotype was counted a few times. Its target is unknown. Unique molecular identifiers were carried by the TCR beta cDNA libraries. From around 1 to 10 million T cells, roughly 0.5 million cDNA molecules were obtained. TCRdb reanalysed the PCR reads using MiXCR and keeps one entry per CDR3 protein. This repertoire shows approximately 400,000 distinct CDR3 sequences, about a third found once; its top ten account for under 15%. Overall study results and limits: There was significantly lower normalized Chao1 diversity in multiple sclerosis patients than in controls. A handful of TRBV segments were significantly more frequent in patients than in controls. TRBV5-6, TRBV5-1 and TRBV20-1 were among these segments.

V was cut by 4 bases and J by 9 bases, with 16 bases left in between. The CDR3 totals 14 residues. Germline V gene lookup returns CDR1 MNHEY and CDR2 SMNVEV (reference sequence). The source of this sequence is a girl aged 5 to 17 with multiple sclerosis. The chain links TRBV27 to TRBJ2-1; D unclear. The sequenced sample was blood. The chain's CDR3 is CASSSTALTGEQFF. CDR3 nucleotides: TGTGCCAGCAGTTCTACGGCCCTGACGGGTGAGCAGTTCTTC.